These 31 T cell receptor beta chains were all obtained from the same sample, sequenced in a study of T cells after yellow fever vaccination. MiXCR, run by TCRdb on the 5' RACE reads, gives a single entry per CDR3 protein. The sample consists of more than 65,000 distinct CDR3 sequences, roughly 15% of them appearing once. The sequencing used CD8+ T cells not binding an NS4B(214-222) dextramer, sorted from PBMCs, collected approximately 22 days after the first yellow fever vaccination. The receptors derive from a man younger than 35 who received the YFV17D yellow fever vaccine.

This clonotype was counted between two and nine times. This chain uses TRBV12-3 or TRBV12-4 with TRBJ2-7, with a tentative D call TRBD2 (5 bases). The CDR3 extends over 14 amino acids. V lost 8 bases to trimming and J lost 2 bases, with 16 bases between them. The CDR3 nucleotides are TGTGCCAGCTCGTTTTCCGGGGTCCCCTACGAGCAGTACTTC. It specifies CASSFSGVPYEQYF.

This chain uses TRBV29-1 with TRBJ2-1; D may be TRBD2 (6 bases). Per the germline V gene, CDR1 is SQVTM and CDR2 is ANQGSEA. The CDR3 totals 13 residues. With 2 bases removed from V and 5 bases from J, the gap between germline ends came to 10 bases. The CDR3 region is CSVEPRENNEQFF. CDR3 sequence (DNA): TGCAGCGTTGAACCCCGGGAGAACAATGAGCAGTTCTTC.

The chain recombines TRBV2 with TRBJ2-7; D call uncertain. Germline values: CDR1 SNHLY, CDR2 FYNNEI. Trimming stripped 2 bases from V and 2 bases from J, with 10 bases between. The CDR3 consists of 14 residues. CDR3 residues: CASSERPMAYEQYV. As DNA, the CDR3 is TGTGCCAGCAGTGAAAGGCCTATGGCCTACGAGCAGTACGTC.

This clonotype was counted between two and nine times. This CDR3 reads CASSPLASSGGPYNEQFF. In nucleotides, the CDR3 is TGTGCCAGCAGTCCCCTCGCGAGTAGCGGGGGCCCCTACAATGAGCAGTTCTTC. This chain connects TRBV27 to TRBJ2-1; 9 nucleotides match TRBD2. Germline V gene sequence: CDR1 MNHEY, CDR2 SMNVEV (reference sequence). The CDR3 has 18 residues. The J segment lost 2 bases and the V segment lost 5 bases, leaving 13 bases of the junction unmatched.

This clonotype was recorded a few times. This chain uses TRBV2 with TRBJ2-1; 7 nucleotides agree with TRBD1. The V segment lost 10 bases and the J segment 1 base; nucleotides outside the gene matches: 7. Germline assignment: CDR1 SNHLY and CDR2 FYNNEI. The CDR3 spans 14 residues. CDR3 in amino acids: CATSGQDSYNEQFF. DNA for the CDR3: TGTGCCACTTCAGGACAGGATTCCTACAATGAGCAGTTCTTC.

The sample holds a few counts of this clonotype. The chain couples TRBV27 to TRBJ2-7; 7 bases are shared with TRBD1. Germline trimming cut 4 bases from V and 2 bases from J; bases unmatched to any gene: 11. Germline lookup yields CDR1 MNHEY and CDR2 SMNVEV (reference sequence). This CDR3 spans 16 amino acids. The CDR3 bases are TGTGCCAGCAGTTCCCTCCCAGGGACAGAACCCTACGAGCAGTACTTC. Encoded protein: CASSSLPGTEPYEQYF.

A remark on this clonotype: An end of the junction does not agree with germline; a read error may underlie this. This chain uses TRBV5-1 with TRBJ1-1; a possible D gene is TRBD1 (5 bases). The CDR3 covers 14 residues. Germline V gives CDR1 SGHRS, CDR2 YFSETQ. This CDR3 reads CASSLEGENTEALF. As DNA, the CDR3 is TGCGCCAGCAGCTTGGAAGGGGAAAACACTGAAGCTTTATTT.

The V call is TRBV20-1, the J call TRBJ2-7, with 10 nucleotides matching TRBD1. Germline assignment: CDR1 DFQATT and CDR2 SNEGSKA (reference sequence). V lost 0 bases, J lost 6 bases, and 8 bases stayed unmatched. The CDR3 totals 15 residues. CDR3 loop: CSARDPGQGVGEQYF. The CDR3 coding sequence is TGCAGTGCTAGAGACCCCGGACAGGGGGTAGGCGAGCAGTACTTC.

The chain couples TRBV5-5 to TRBJ2-1; the D call may be TRBD1 or TRBD2 (5 bases each). The V end was cut by 3 bases, the J end by 7 bases, with 11 bases between. This CDR3 comprises 13 residues. Germline lookup yields CDR1 SGHKS and CDR2 YYEKEE (reference sequence). CDR3 coding DNA: TGTGCCAGCAGCTGGGACCGGCCGAATGAGCAGTTCTTC. Protein product: CASSWDRPNEQFF.

This clonotype turned up a few times. The V call is TRBV10-3, the J call TRBJ2-6; TRBD1 agrees at 9 bases. This CDR3 is built from 17 residues. The germline V gene encodes CDR1 ENHRY and CDR2 SYGVKD. Unmatched junction bases numbered 7, after V lost 7 bases and J lost 0 bases. CDR3 region: CAINDRGVSSGANVLTF. CDR3 nucleotide sequence: TGTGCCATCAATGACAGGGGGGTTAGCTCTGGGGCCAACGTCCTGACTTTC.

This clonotype was counted between two and nine times. The chain couples TRBV11-2 to TRBJ1-1; D remains ambiguous. Germline CDR1 is SGHAT and CDR2 is FQNNGV. The V gene lost 1 base and the J gene lost 3 bases, with 3 bases spanning the gap. This CDR3 is built from 12 residues. The CDR3 spells CASSLGDTEAFF. CDR3 nucleotides: TGTGCCAGCAGCTTAGGGGACACTGAAGCTTTCTTT.

The chain employs TRBV20-1 and TRBJ2-1; TRBD2 aligns across 13 bases. The CDR3 runs 14 residues. J gave up 7 bases and V 6 bases, and 6 bases lay outside the gene matches. Germline values: CDR1 DFQATT, CDR2 SNEGSKA (reference sequence). The CDR3 coding sequence is TGCAGTGCAGACACTAGCGGGGGGGCTAATGAGCAGTTCTTC. It specifies CSADTSGGANEQFF.

This clonotype was recorded once. The chain recombines TRBV5-1 with TRBJ1-3, with D unclear. Germline assignment: CDR1 SGHRS and CDR2 YFSETQ. Trimming cost V 0 bases and J 0 bases, with 10 bases left between them. The CDR3 consists of 16 residues. The CDR3 coding sequence is TGCGCCAGCAGCTTGGATGTCAGCCTCTCTGGAAACACCATATATTTT. It codes for CASSLDVSLSGNTIYF.

This chain joins TRBV6-5 and TRBJ2-1, with D possibly being TRBD1 (6 bases). V shed 6 bases and J shed 4 bases, with 10 bases lying between them. The CDR3 extends over 13 amino acids. Germline CDR1 is MNHEY and CDR2 is SVGAGI. DNA for the CDR3: TGTGCCAGCAGCCCGACAGGTTACAATGAGCAGTTCTTC. It yields the protein CASSPTGYNEQFF.

This clonotype has only a few counts. The V call is TRBV4-3, the J call TRBJ1-1; D not resolved. The V gene lost 0 bases and the J gene lost 5 bases, with 16 bases spanning the gap. The CDR3 spans 16 residues. The germline V gene has CDR1 LGHNA and CDR2 YSLEER. The CDR3 region is CASSQESIRGGTEAFF. The CDR3 DNA reads as TGCGCCAGCAGCCAAGAAAGTATACGGGGTGGGACTGAAGCTTTCTTT.

The genes are TRBV7-6 and TRBJ1-2, with a weak D call TRBD1 (5 bases). Germline V lookup: CDR1 SGHVS, CDR2 FNYEAQ. The CDR3 contains 13 residues. The V end was cut by 5 bases, the J end by 5 bases, with 12 bases between. CDR3 region: CASSPGGTYGYTF. CDR3 coding DNA: TGTGCCAGCAGCCCGGGGGGGACGTATGGCTACACCTTC.

This chain joins TRBV4-1 and TRBJ2-4; 9 bases are a match to TRBD1. This CDR3 is 17 amino acids long. V lost 2 bases and J lost 9; bases outside the gene matches: 14. Germline assignment: CDR1 MGHRA and CDR2 YSYEKL. This chain's CDR3 is CASSQTRQGGVSGIQYF. The CDR3 nucleotides are TGCGCCAGCAGCCAAACCCGACAGGGGGGGGTCAGTGGCATTCAGTACTTC.

V and J are TRBV4-1 and TRBJ1-2, with 8 bases matching TRBD1. The ends lost 2 bases at V and 3 bases at J; junction bases unmatched: 8. In germline, CDR1 is MGHRA, CDR2 YSYEKL. The length of the CDR3 is 16 residues. The DNA for the CDR3 is TGCGCCAGCAGCCAACTCCAAGGACAGGGAGACTATGGCTACACCTTC. Residues: CASSQLQGQGDYGYTF.

This chain joins TRBV4-1 and TRBJ2-6; D might be TRBD1 (6 bases). Trimming stripped 1 base from V and 2 bases from J, with 12 bases between. Looked up from germline, CDR1 is MGHRA and CDR2 is YSYEKL. This CDR3 contains 17 residues. The DNA of the CDR3 is TGCGCCAGCAGCCAAGCCTCAGGGGACCCTGGGGCCAACGTCCTGACTTTC. Its protein product is CASSQASGDPGANVLTF.

The rearrangement joins TRBV9 to TRBJ2-6, with 8 bases identical to TRBD1. CDR1 SGDLS and CDR2 YYNGEE come from the germline V gene. V gave up 3 bases and J gave up 0 bases; unmatched junction bases: 8. The CDR3 covers 18 residues. In DNA, the CDR3 is TGTGCCAGCAGCGCTCGGGACAGGCTCTTCTCTGGGGCCAACGTCCTGACTTTC. This sequence encodes CASSARDRLFSGANVLTF.

This rearrangement joins TRBV7-2 to TRBJ1-1; D ambiguous. Germline loops: CDR1 SGHTA, CDR2 FQGNSA. Trimming pared 2 bases from V and 0 bases from J, leaving 10 bases between. This CDR3 comprises 15 residues. The CDR3 here is CASSLPGVLNTEAFF. The CDR3 coding sequence is TGTGCCAGCAGCTTACCAGGTGTGTTGAACACTGAAGCTTTCTTT.

The genes are TRBV5-6 and TRBJ1-5, with D uncertain. CDR3 length: 17 residues. V shed 0 bases and J shed 0 bases, with 13 bases lying between them. Germline lookup yields CDR1 SGHDT and CDR2 YYEEEE. CDR3 nucleotides: TGTGCCAGCAGCTTGGGTTCATTGTGGGGTAGCAATCAGCCCCAGCATTTT. It yields the protein CASSLGSLWGSNQPQHF.

The chain has TRBV6-5 and TRBJ1-1; weak D call: TRBD1 (6 bases). Trimming took 3 bases from V and 1 from J, leaving 12 bases between them. There are 15 residues in the CDR3. Germline loops: CDR1 MNHEY, CDR2 SVGAGI. The CDR3 DNA follows: TGTGCCAGCAGTTATCGGCGGGGGGCGAACACTGAAGCTTTCTTT. Encoded protein: CASSYRRGANTEAFF.

The V and J genes are TRBV18 and TRBJ1-4; D uncertain. The CDR3 runs 15 residues. With 0 bases removed from V and 6 bases from J, the gap between germline ends came to 11 bases. Germline V gene lookup returns CDR1 KGHSH and CDR2 LQKENI. The CDR3 nucleotides read TGTGCCAGCTCACCACCGGCTGGGTTCGATGAAAAACTGTTTTTT. This translates into CASSPPAGFDEKLFF.

Worth noting for this clonotype: Mismatch with germline at one junction end may stem from a read error. The chain employs TRBV5-1 and TRBJ2-7; TRBD1 agrees at 8 bases. Germline values: CDR1 SGHRS, CDR2 YFSETQ. CDR3 length: 19 residues. The CDR3 loop reads CASSPGQGRMGRVGYAQYF. CDR3 nucleotides: TGCGCCAGCAGCCCCGGACAGGGACGAATGGGTCGCGTGGGCTACGCGCAGTACTTC. The entire variable domain, with the rest obtained from reference TRBV5-1 and TRBJ2-7, is as follows: KAGVTQTPRYLIKTRGQQVTLSCSPISGHRSVSWYQQTPGQGLQFLFEYFSETQRNKGNFPGRFSGRQFSNSRSEMNVSTLELGDSALYLCASSPGQGRMGRVGYAQYFGPGTRLTVT.

The chain combines TRBV6-1 with TRBJ1-5; D may be TRBD1 (5 bases). V gave up 6 bases and J gave up 0 bases, with 24 bases separating them. This CDR3 is 19 amino acids long. The germline gives CDR1 MNHNS, CDR2 SASEGT. CDR3 loop: CASSAGGGIPPNSNQPQHF. The CDR3, as DNA: TGTGCCAGCAGCGCCGGGGGGGGAATTCCCCCCAATAGCAATCAGCCCCAGCATTTT.

This clonotype appeared many times. The chain is built from TRBV5-1 and TRBJ2-1; D uncertain. V was cut by 0 bases and J by 1 base, with 8 bases left in between. The CDR3 length is 15 residues. Germline-derived CDR1 and CDR2 are SGHRS and YFSETQ. The CDR3 coding sequence is TGCGCCAGCAGCTTGGCGGAATTTTCCTACAATGAGCAGTTCTTC. It specifies CASSLAEFSYNEQFF.

The V and J genes are TRBV6-2 or TRBV6-3 and TRBJ2-5; TRBD2 agrees at 9 bases. The V gene's germline CDR1 is MNHEY and CDR2 SVGEGT. The CDR3 covers 15 residues. V dropped 8 bases and J dropped 3; count of bases not matched to a gene: 10. As DNA, the CDR3 is TGTGCCAGCGGATTCCCTAGGACTAGCGAAGAGACCCAGTACTTC. This translates into CASGFPRTSEETQYF.

The chain couples TRBV10-3 to TRBJ1-1; D gene ambiguous. V was pared by 3 bases and J by 0 bases, with 2 bases between. This CDR3 has 12 amino acids. Germline V lookup: CDR1 ENHRY, CDR2 SYGVKD. CDR3 amino acids: CAISELNTEAFF. For the CDR3, the DNA is TGTGCCATCAGTGAACTGAACACTGAAGCTTTCTTT.

This clonotype has only a few counts. The J gene is TRBJ2-5, the V gene TRBV5-1; 9 bases are shared with TRBD1. The CDR3 spans 16 residues. J lost 4 bases, V lost 0 bases, and 7 bases had no gene match. Germline V gives CDR1 SGHRS, CDR2 YFSETQ. DNA of the CDR3: TGCGCCAGCAGCTTGGCCGGGACAGGGAATTCAGAGACCCAGTACTTC. Translated: CASSLAGTGNSETQYF.

The chain recombines TRBV5-1 with TRBJ2-5, with a possible D match to TRBD1 (5 bases). The germline V and J ends were trimmed by 1 base and 2 bases, with 12 bases remaining between them. There are 15 residues in the CDR3. Germline CDR1 SGHRS, CDR2 YFSETQ. The CDR3 sequence is CASSLLRGTQETQYF. CDR3 DNA sequence: TGCGCCAGCAGCTTGCTAAGGGGTACTCAAGAGACCCAGTACTTC.